The 28 T cell receptor beta chains below come from one sample, sequenced in a study of CD8 T cells in Susac syndrome. Random hexamers were used to reverse transcribe about 0.5 to 1 ug of RNA. TCRdb redid the calling of the immunoSEQ multiplex PCR reads with MiXCR, one entry per CDR3 protein. The sample lists about 200,000 distinct CDR3 sequences, approximately 94% seen once, with approximately 0.09% in the top ten. The material sequenced was CD4+ T cells from PBMCs. All receptors derive from a human donor with multiple sclerosis.

The J gene is TRBJ2-7, the V gene TRBV4-2, with D possibly matching TRBD2 (6 bases). Trimming left V 4 bases short and J 5 bases short, with 18 bases between. This CDR3 is built from 15 residues. Looked up from germline, CDR1 is LGHNA and CDR2 is YNFKEQ. The CDR3 protein is CASSPQEGSWDEQYF. The CDR3 DNA reads as TGTGCCAGCAGCCCTCAGGAGGGCTCTTGGGACGAGCAGTACTTC.

This clonotype was detected only once. The chain combines TRBV7-3 with TRBJ2-5, with D possibly being TRBD2 (6 bases). With 5 bases removed from V and 3 bases from J, the gap between germline ends came to 16 bases. From germline, CDR1 is SGHTA and CDR2 FQGTGA. This CDR3 has 15 residues. CDR3 nucleotide sequence: TGTGCCAGCAGCCGACGCGGGGATGAGGAAGAGACCCAGTACTTC. Protein sequence: CASSRRGDEEETQYF. The entire variable domain, with the rest obtained from reference TRBV7-3 and TRBJ2-5, is as follows: GAGVSQTPSNKVTEKGKYVELRCDPISGHTALYWYRQSLGQGPEFLIYFQGTGAADDSGLPNDRFFAVRPEGSVSTLKIQRTERGDSAVYLCASSRRGDEEETQYFGPGTRLLVL.

V gene TRBV15 combines with J gene TRBJ1-2; D is unresolved. The length of the CDR3 is 15 residues. Germline CDR1 is LNHNV and CDR2 is YYDKDF (reference sequence). V gave up 2 bases and J gave up 4 bases, with 14 bases separating them. The CDR3 coding sequence is TGTGCCACCAGCAGAACCTCCCCGGGGATCTATGGCTACACCTTC. It translates to CATSRTSPGIYGYTF.

The count of this clonotype is one. This rearrangement joins TRBV30 to TRBJ1-2; D uncertain. The V and J ends lost 4 bases and 4 bases respectively, with 16 bases between them. CDR1 is GTSNPN and CDR2 is SVGIG in the germline V gene (reference sequence). CDR3 length: 14 residues. In nucleotides, the CDR3 is TGTGCCTGGAAGCGTTTAGGGCTTGGCTATGGCTACACCTTC. As protein: CAWKRLGLGYGYTF. The full variable domain, its missing parts supplied by reference TRBV30 and TRBJ1-2, is SQTIHQWPATLVQPVGSPLSLECTVEGTSNPNLYWYRQAAGRGLQLLFYSVGIGQISSEVPQNLSASRPQDRQFILSSKKLLLSDSGFYLCAWKRLGLGYGYTFGSGTRLTVV.

The chain combines TRBV5-4 with TRBJ2-1; 12 positions agree with TRBD2. J gave up 8 bases and V 3 bases, and 9 bases lay outside the gene matches. CDR1 SGHNT and CDR2 YYREEE come from the germline V gene (reference sequence). CDR3 length: 16 residues. The CDR3 region is CASSSSGGAARDEQFF. The CDR3 DNA reads as TGTGCCAGCAGCTCTAGCGGGGGGGCCGCTCGGGATGAGCAGTTCTTC. The complete variable domain, with remaining parts taken from reference TRBV5-4 and TRBJ2-1, reads ETGVTQSPTHLIKTRGQQVTLRCSSQSGHNTVSWYQQALGQGPQFIFQYYREEENGRGNFPPRFSGLQFPNYSSELNVNALELDDSALYLCASSSSGGAARDEQFFGPGTRLTVL.

The chain links TRBV5-6 to TRBJ2-7; TRBD1 matches at 8 bases. The J segment lost 3 bases and the V segment lost 4 bases, leaving 6 bases of the junction unmatched. The CDR3 contains 14 residues. CDR1 SGHDT and CDR2 YYEEEE come from the germline V gene. The CDR3 region has the DNA TGTGCCAGCAGCCTGGACAGGGTTGACTACGAGCAGTACTTC. Translating it yields CASSLDRVDYEQYF. Variable domain in full (rest from reference TRBV5-6 and TRBJ2-7): DAGVTQSPTHLIKTRGQQVTLRCSPKSGHDTVSWYQQALGQGPQFIFQYYEEEERQRGNFPDRFSGHQFPNYSSELNVNALLLGDSALYLCASSLDRVDYEQYFGPGTRLTVT.

The chain uses TRBV30 and TRBJ1-1; TRBD1 is a possible D gene (5 bases). Germline CDR1 and CDR2: GTSNPN and SVGIG (reference sequence). V was clipped by 1 base and J by 5 bases, with 14 bases between them. The CDR3 covers 14 residues. This chain's CDR3 is CAWSGFREKTEAFF. The CDR3 DNA reads TGTGCCTGGAGTGGATTCAGGGAGAAGACTGAAGCTTTCTTT.

This chain links TRBV2 with TRBJ2-7; D gene uncertain. The germline CDR1 and CDR2 sequences are SNHLY and FYNNEI. The CDR3 spans 14 residues. V was clipped by 6 bases and J by 5 bases, with 17 bases between them. DNA for the CDR3: TGTGCCAGCAGCGTGGACGGCCCCCTCCACGAGCAGTACTTC. It encodes CASSVDGPLHEQYF.

Here the CDR3 reads CASSALAGPGNEQFF. The CDR3 DNA reads TGTGCCAGCAGCGCACTAGCGGGTCCGGGCAATGAGCAGTTCTTC. The chain uses TRBV3-1 and TRBJ2-1, with 9 bases lining up with TRBD2. V trimming: 5 bases; J trimming: 6 bases; junction bases outside the gene matches: 8. CDR1 is LGHDT, CDR2 YNNKEL, per germline (reference sequence). The CDR3 has 15 residues.

The chain has TRBV18 and TRBJ2-3; 9 bases match TRBD2. Germline CDR1 KGHSH, CDR2 LQKENI. The CDR3 is 16 amino acids. V lost 3 bases and J lost 2; bases outside the gene matches: 6. The CDR3, as DNA: TGTGCCAGCTCACCGGGACTAGCCTCCAACACAGATACGCAGTATTTT. This codes for CASSPGLASNTDTQYF.

The V call is TRBV20-1, the J call TRBJ2-2; TRBD2 matches 7 bases. The J segment lost 6 bases and the V segment lost 6 bases, leaving 16 bases of the junction unmatched. This CDR3 is built from 16 residues. CDR1 DFQATT and CDR2 SNEGSKA come from the germline V gene (reference sequence). The CDR3 DNA reads TGCAGTGCCGCACCCCTCCTAGTCGCGGGAGCCGGGGAGCTGTTTTTT. It encodes CSAAPLLVAGAGELFF.

The rearrangement joins TRBV27 to TRBJ2-3; D call uncertain. The CDR3 length is 11 residues. Germline CDR1 and CDR2: MNHEY and SMNVEV (reference sequence). The CDR3 loop is CSPPRGYTQYF. The CDR3 nucleotides read TGTTCACCCCCTCGAGGTTATACGCAGTATTTT.

J is TRBJ1-2 and V is TRBV30; TRBD1 might be the D (6 bases). CDR3 length: 15 residues. Trimming took off 0 bases at V and 4 bases at J, with 15 bases between the two ends. Germline CDR1 and CDR2: GTSNPN and SVGIG (reference sequence). The CDR3 coding sequence is TGTGCCTGGAGTGTCCAGGCGACAGGCTCCTATGGCTACACCTTC. Encoded protein: CAWSVQATGSYGYTF.

The chain joins TRBV6-2 or TRBV6-3 to TRBJ1-1; D gene ambiguous. The CDR3 has 14 residues. Looked up from germline, CDR1 is MNHEY and CDR2 is SVGEGT. The V and J ends lost 0 bases and 1 base respectively, with 6 bases between them. The chain's CDR3 is CASSYSGRNTEAFF. As DNA, the CDR3 is TGTGCCAGCAGTTACTCAGGTCGGAACACTGAAGCTTTCTTT.

CDR3 coding DNA: TGCGCCAGCAGCCCGCGGACAGGGGAGGGCACTGAAGCTTTCTTT. This codes for CASSPRTGEGTEAFF. This chain uses TRBV4-3 with TRBJ1-1; 9 nucleotides align to TRBD1. Germline CDR1 is LGHNA and CDR2 is YSLEER. V shed 4 bases and J 4 bases; nucleotides not matched to a gene: 7. The CDR3 loop spans 15 amino acids.

This chain joins TRBV29-1 and TRBJ2-1; possibly TRBD1 for D (5 bases). Trimming shortened V by 5 bases and J by 7 bases, and 15 bases separated the two germline ends. CDR1 is SQVTM, CDR2 ANQGSEA, per germline. The CDR3 loop spans 13 amino acids. The DNA for the CDR3 is TGCAGCGTTCTCCGGGCAGGGCAAAATGAGCAGTTCTTC. Its protein is CSVLRAGQNEQFF.

This chain joins TRBV20-1 and TRBJ2-7; TRBD2 matches 11 bases. CDR3 length: 12 residues. CDR1 and CDR2 (germline): DFQATT, SNEGSKA (reference sequence). Unmatched junction bases numbered 5, after V lost 3 bases and J lost 10 bases. The CDR3 region is CSASPGLADQYF. The CDR3 DNA reads TGCAGTGCTAGCCCGGGACTAGCGGACCAGTACTTC.

The CDR3 DNA reads TGTGCCAGCAGCCCGACAGGGGGCTTTTCACCCCTCCACTTT. Protein: CASSPTGGFSPLHF. V is TRBV12-3 or TRBV12-4 and J is TRBJ1-6; 10 bases are shared with TRBD1. This CDR3 has 14 residues. The junction had 5 bases not matched to a gene; V was cut back by 6 bases and J by 9 bases.

This clonotype was recorded only once. The chain recombines TRBV7-9 with TRBJ2-3; D tentatively fits TRBD1 or TRBD2 (5 bases each). Germline V gene lookup returns CDR1 SEHNR and CDR2 FQNEAQ (reference sequence). The V gene lost 8 bases and the J gene lost 1 base, with 10 bases spanning the gap. The CDR3 runs 13 residues. The chain's CDR3 is CASCVGGTDTQYF. The DNA of the CDR3 is TGTGCCAGCTGCGTGGGGGGCACAGATACGCAGTATTTT.

CDR3 sequence reads: CASSSRRGYGYTF. DNA for the CDR3: TGTGCCAGCAGCTCTCGACGGGGCTATGGCTACACCTTC. The V call is TRBV7-2, the J call TRBJ1-2; D is unclear. The V end lost 4 bases, the J end lost 4 bases, and 10 bases lay between the germline ends. This CDR3 spans 13 amino acids. CDR1 is SGHTA and CDR2 is FQGNSA in the germline V gene.

The rearrangement uses TRBV2 and TRBJ2-6, with a tentative D call TRBD2 (6 bases). V was shortened by 7 bases and J by 2 bases, with 21 bases between the two germline ends. Germline loops: CDR1 SNHLY, CDR2 FYNNEI. The CDR3 runs 18 residues. CDR3 loop: CASKLAGLGVTGANVLTF. The CDR3 nucleotides are TGTGCCAGCAAGTTGGCGGGACTTGGCGTTACTGGGGCCAACGTCCTGACTTTC.

The chain uses TRBV20-1 and TRBJ2-2, with D tentatively TRBD2 (5 bases). V was shortened by 2 bases and J by 3 bases, with 10 bases between the two germline ends. CDR3 length: 14 amino acids. In germline, CDR1 is DFQATT, CDR2 SNEGSKA (reference sequence). The DNA of the CDR3 is TGCAGTGCTAGACACGGGGTTGACACCGGGGAGCTGTTTTTT. Its translation is CSARHGVDTGELFF.

This sequence joins TRBV19 and TRBJ1-1; no clear D. V lost 9 bases, J lost 2 bases, and 13 bases lay in between. The germline CDR1 and CDR2 sequences are LNHDA and SQIVND (reference sequence). The length of the CDR3 is 13 residues. CDR3 coding DNA: TGTGCCAGCGGAGTCAGCGGAAACACTGAAGCTTTCTTT. This gives the protein CASGVSGNTEAFF.

The chain uses TRBV20-1 and TRBJ1-5, with D possibly matching TRBD1 (6 bases). The CDR3 spans 17 residues. CDR1 and CDR2 from the germline V gene are DFQATT and SNEGSKA (reference sequence). V was trimmed by 3 bases and J by 3 bases, leaving 21 bases between them. In DNA, the CDR3 is TGCAGTGCTAGTCCGCAAGTTGGACAGTCAGCCAATCAGCCCCAGCATTTT. This encodes CSASPQVGQSANQPQHF.

This chain uses TRBV27 with TRBJ2-7; TRBD1 might be the D (5 bases). The CDR3 covers 14 residues. V was cut by 6 bases and J by 2 bases, with 14 bases left in between. Germline CDR1 reads MNHEY; CDR2 reads SMNVEV (reference sequence). CDR3 in DNA: TGTGCCAGCAGCTCAGGTGGGGCTCCCTACGAGCAGTACTTC. Its translation: CASSSGGAPYEQYF.

The chain uses TRBV12-3 or TRBV12-4 and TRBJ1-3, with D tentatively TRBD1 (5 bases). V was cut by 8 bases and J by 4 bases, with 12 bases left in between. This CDR3 has 13 residues. The CDR3 DNA is TGTGCCAGCGATGAGCGGGGGGGAAACACCATATATTTT. Encoded protein: CASDERGGNTIYF.

The chain is built from TRBV3-1 and TRBJ2-3, with D possibly TRBD2 on 6 matching bases. Between the trimmed V and J ends, which lost 2 bases and 4 bases, there was a span of 13 bases. The germline gives CDR1 LGHDT, CDR2 YNNKEL (reference sequence). The CDR3 runs 15 residues. For the CDR3, the DNA is TGTGCCAGCAGCCAATGGAGGGGCCCGGCAGATACGCAGTATTTT. Its translation is CASSQWRGPADTQYF.

This sequence joins TRBV30 and TRBJ1-6; D remains unclear. The CDR3 consists of 14 residues. Germline assignment: CDR1 GTSNPN and CDR2 SVGIG (reference sequence). V was pared by 0 bases and J by 6 bases, with 9 bases between. The CDR3 DNA reads TGTGCCTGGAGTGTAAACAGCCCTAATTCACCCCTCCACTTT. The encoded protein is CAWSVNSPNSPLHF.